The 24 T cell receptor beta chains below were found in one sample sequenced in a study of shared clonotypes between healthy human individuals. Profiled with immunoSEQ multiplex PCR; TCRdb holds only in-frame clones, not every one. The repertoire holds about 2.3 million clones, with 93% as singletons. Sequenced sample: naive CD4+ T cells from PBMCs. Subset: CD45RA+ positively selected. These receptors were collected from a man in his late teens or twenties in good health. Some clones in this sample may be carry-over from other donors' samples.

V and J are TRBV9 and TRBJ2-2, with no clear D. Looked up from germline, CDR1 is SGDLS and CDR2 is YYNGEE. V was pared by 6 bases and J by 5 bases, with 17 bases between. The CDR3 runs 15 residues. The chain's CDR3 is CASNPGPIRTGELFF. CDR3 nucleotide sequence: TGTGCCAGCAACCCAGGACCAATCCGGACCGGGGAGCTGTTTTTT.

V and J are TRBV6-6 and TRBJ2-1, with D hard to call. CDR1 is MNHNY, CDR2 SVGAGI, per germline (reference sequence). The CDR3 is 15 amino acids. The V end was cut by 2 bases, the J end by 0 bases, with 8 bases between. The CDR3 is CASSYTEASYNEQFF. The CDR3 nucleotides read TGTGCCAGCAGTTACACAGAAGCCTCCTACAATGAGCAGTTCTTC.

This chain links TRBV7-6 with TRBJ2-3; 10 positions agree with TRBD1. V trimming: 2 bases; J trimming: 4 bases; junction bases outside the gene matches: 3. Germline-derived CDR1 and CDR2 are SGHVS and FNYEAQ. The CDR3 sequence is 15 residues long. The CDR3 bases are TGTGCCAGCAGCTTACGGGACAGGGGCTCAGATACGCAGTATTTT. Protein product: CASSLRDRGSDTQYF.

The rearrangement uses TRBV4-1 and TRBJ2-5, with D uncertain. In germline, CDR1 is MGHRA, CDR2 YSYEKL. Trimming pared 1 base from V and 2 bases from J, leaving 8 bases between. The CDR3 consists of 14 residues. The CDR3 bases are TGCGCCAGCAGCCAAGTCACACTTCAAGAGACCCAGTACTTC. Protein sequence: CASSQVTLQETQYF.

This clone was detected only a few times. V usage is TRBV28 and J usage is TRBJ1-2; 9 positions match TRBD1. The CDR3 is 13 residues long. Germline V gene sequence: CDR1 MDHEN, CDR2 SYDVKM. V was clipped by 6 bases and J by 6 bases; unmatched bases: 5. The CDR3 sequence: CASSARTGDGYTF. In nucleotides, the CDR3 is TGTGCCAGCAGCGCACGGACAGGGGATGGCTACACCTTC.

The chain couples TRBV15 to TRBJ2-1, with a tentative D call TRBD2 (5 bases). V was shortened by 1 base and J by 2 bases, with 12 bases between the two germline ends. The CDR3 runs 16 residues. Germline CDR1 reads LNHNV; CDR2 reads YYDKDF (reference sequence). The chain's CDR3 is CATSRGRADPYNEQFF. The CDR3 nucleotides read TGTGCCACCAGCAGAGGTCGAGCGGACCCCTACAATGAGCAGTTCTTC.

V gene TRBV11-3 combines with J gene TRBJ2-2, with D unresolved. Germline V gene sequence: CDR1 SGHNT, CDR2 YENEEA. The CDR3 is 14 amino acids. V lost 5 bases and J 3 bases, leaving 10 bases between the germline ends. CDR3 DNA: TGTGCCAGCAGCGCGGACCGGGACACCGGGGAGCTGTTTTTT. This gives the protein CASSADRDTGELFF.

The chain links TRBV9 to TRBJ1-5; 10 nucleotides match TRBD1. The CDR3 has 14 residues. After removal of 4 bases from V and 5 bases from J, the junction contained 3 bases not matched to a gene. Germline V lookup: CDR1 SGDLS, CDR2 YYNGEE. The CDR3 reads CASSPGTGDQPQHF. The CDR3 DNA follows: TGTGCCAGCAGCCCAGGGACAGGGGATCAGCCCCAGCATTTT.

The chain carries TRBV4-1 and TRBJ2-5; D possibly corresponds to TRBD2 (7 bases). CDR1 and CDR2 from the germline V gene are MGHRA and YSYEKL. V was clipped by 1 base and J by 4 bases, with 13 bases between them. This CDR3 comprises 15 residues. CDR3 loop: CASSQVGGGRETQYF. In DNA, the CDR3 is TGCGCCAGCAGCCAAGTTGGGGGGGGCAGAGAGACCCAGTACTTC.

V gene TRBV2 combines with J gene TRBJ2-7; TRBD2 aligns across 10 bases. This CDR3 contains 13 residues. Germline V gene lookup returns CDR1 SNHLY and CDR2 FYNNEI. V lost 4 bases to trimming and J lost 5 bases; unmatched junction nucleotides: 2. The CDR3 loop reads CASSGLAGDEQYF. The CDR3 region has the DNA TGTGCCAGCAGTGGGCTAGCGGGAGACGAGCAGTACTTC.

This rearrangement joins TRBV7-2 to TRBJ1-2; tentatively, D is TRBD1 (5 bases). Germline V lookup: CDR1 SGHTA, CDR2 FQGNSA. The CDR3 length is 15 residues. Trimming cost V 4 bases and J 4 bases, with 16 bases left between them. In DNA form, the CDR3 reads TGTGCCAGCAGCTCCCGAGCGGGCAGGGCCTATGGCTACACCTTC. Translating gives CASSSRAGRAYGYTF.

Comment on this clone: Other nucleotide sequences in the sample specify the same CDR3. The rearrangement links TRBV2 to TRBJ2-1, with no clear D. The V and J ends lost 2 bases and 10 bases respectively, with 6 bases between them. The CDR3 contains 11 residues. Germline loops: CDR1 SNHLY, CDR2 FYNNEI. Here the CDR3 DNA reads TGTGCCAGCAGTGAAACCGGGGAGCAGTTCTTC. Translated, it gives CASSETGEQFF.

This clone was seen just once. The CDR3 DNA reads as TGTGCCAGCAGTGAAGCAAAGACTGTTAACTATGGCTACACCTTC. It yields the protein CASSEAKTVNYGYTF. The rearrangement uses TRBV6-1 and TRBJ1-2; no reliable D call. Germline V lookup: CDR1 MNHNS, CDR2 SASEGT. This CDR3 spans 15 amino acids. With 0 bases removed from V and 1 base from J, the gap between germline ends came to 9 bases.

The rearrangement uses TRBV7-6 and TRBJ2-1; TRBD2 matches at 7 bases. CDR1 is SGHVS and CDR2 is FNYEAQ in the germline V gene. Trimming at V came to 4 bases and at J to 4 bases, leaving 7 bases not matched to a gene. The CDR3 runs 15 residues. CDR3 coding DNA: TGTGCCAGCAGCTCCACCCGCGGGAGATACAATGAGCAGTTCTTC. It codes for CASSSTRGRYNEQFF.

The V and J genes are TRBV9 and TRBJ2-1; 9 positions agree with TRBD1. The germline CDR1 and CDR2 sequences are SGDLS and YYNGEE. With V trimmed by 1 base and J by 4 bases, 3 bases remained unmatched. The CDR3 loop spans 15 amino acids. The CDR3 region is CASSVSTGGYNEQFF. CDR3 bases: TGTGCCAGCAGCGTATCGACAGGGGGATACAATGAGCAGTTCTTC.

J is TRBJ1-4 and V is TRBV18, with D possibly TRBD1 on 5 matching bases. Trimming removed 3 bases from V and 3 bases from J, with 14 bases in between. Germline assignment: CDR1 KGHSH and CDR2 LQKENI. The CDR3 totals 16 residues. CDR3: CASSPGGSLANEKLFF. CDR3 nucleotide sequence: TGTGCCAGCTCACCTGGGGGTTCTCTGGCTAATGAAAAACTGTTTTTT.

The CDR3 region is CASSVNRGDTQYF. The DNA of the CDR3 is TGTGCCAGCAGCGTGAACCGAGGGGATACGCAGTATTTT. The V gene is TRBV9, the J gene TRBJ2-3; tentatively, D is TRBD2 (5 bases). This CDR3 comprises 13 residues. The V gene lost 2 bases and the J gene lost 6 bases, with 10 bases spanning the gap. CDR1 SGDLS and CDR2 YYNGEE come from the germline V gene.

The genes are TRBV30 and TRBJ2-5, with D unclear. V lost 3 bases and J 6 bases, leaving 11 bases between the germline ends. The CDR3 has 12 residues. CDR1 is GTSNPN, CDR2 SVGIG, per germline (reference sequence). The CDR3 DNA reads as TGTGCCTGGAGGGGGTCTCCCCAGACCCAGTACTTC. This codes for CAWRGSPQTQYF. The variable domain in full, completed from reference TRBV30 and TRBJ2-5, reads SQTIHQWPATLVQPVGSPLSLECTVEGTSNPNLYWYRQAAGRGLQLLFYSVGIGQISSEVPQNLSASRPQDRQFILSSKKLLLSDSGFYLCAWRGSPQTQYFGPGTRLLVL.

The chain carries TRBV14 and TRBJ1-3; D unclear. This CDR3 is 16 amino acids long. Between the trimmed V and J ends, which lost 6 bases and 0 bases, there was a span of 15 bases. Germline lookup yields CDR1 SGHDN and CDR2 FVKESK. CDR3: CASSQTVPFSGNTIYF. CDR3 DNA: TGTGCCAGCAGTCAAACCGTCCCTTTCTCTGGAAACACCATATATTTT.

The chain links TRBV9 to TRBJ2-3; 10 nucleotides align to TRBD2. V was clipped by 1 base and J by 1 base; unmatched bases: 6. The CDR3 has 17 amino acids. From germline, CDR1 is SGDLS and CDR2 YYNGEE. CDR3 residues: CASSVYSGLAGTDTQYF. Here the CDR3 DNA reads TGTGCCAGCAGCGTATACTCTGGACTAGCGGGCACAGATACGCAGTATTTT. Full variable domain (remainder filled in from reference TRBV9 and TRBJ2-3): DSGVTQTPKHLITATGQRVTLRCSPRSGDLSVYWYQQSLDQGLQFLIQYYNGEERAKGNILERFSAQQFPDLHSELNLSSLELGDSALYFCASSVYSGLAGTDTQYFGPGTRLTVL.

The genes are TRBV5-8 and TRBJ2-7; D gene ambiguous. CDR3 length: 14 residues. Looked up from germline, CDR1 is SGHTS and CDR2 is YDEGEE. The V and J ends lost 0 bases and 0 bases respectively, with 7 bases between them. The CDR3 loop is CASSLVQSSYEQYF. CDR3 bases: TGTGCCAGCAGCTTGGTACAGAGCTCCTACGAGCAGTACTTC.

The rearrangement uses TRBV4-1 and TRBJ1-5, with D possibly matching TRBD1 (5 bases). V shed 5 bases and J shed 7 bases, with 12 bases lying between them. In germline, CDR1 is MGHRA, CDR2 YSYEKL. The CDR3 covers 13 residues. The CDR3 DNA reads as TGCGCCAGCAGCTCGCAGGGAAAACAGCCCCAGCATTTT. Protein: CASSSQGKQPQHF.

The V call is TRBV5-4, the J call TRBJ1-1; D is undetermined. The V and J ends lost 3 bases and 4 bases respectively, with 16 bases between them. CDR3 size: 15 residues. Per germline, CDR1 SGHNT and CDR2 YYREEE (reference sequence). The CDR3, as DNA: TGTGCCAGCAGCTGGAGGCGGGGTAGGGCCACTGAAGCTTTCTTT. Translation gives CASSWRRGRATEAFF.

The V call is TRBV7-2, the J call TRBJ1-6; D might be TRBD1 (6 bases). V shed 7 bases and J shed 10 bases, with 17 bases lying between them. Looked up from germline, CDR1 is SGHTA and CDR2 is FQGNSA. The CDR3 totals 14 residues. CDR3 DNA: TGTGCCAGCACCCACCCCCTTACAGGGTCACCCCTCCACTTT. Its protein product is CASTHPLTGSPLHF. Variable domain in full (rest from reference TRBV7-2 and TRBJ1-6): GAGVSQSPSNKVTEKGKDVELRCDPISGHTALYWYRQSLGQGLEFLIYFQGNSAPDKSGLPSDRFSAERTGGSVSTLTIQRTQQEDSAVYLCASTHPLTGSPLHFGNGTRLTVT.